These 3 T cell receptor beta chains originate from one sample sequenced in a study of T cell changes during pregnancy in multiple sclerosis. Sequenced by immunoSEQ multiplex PCR; TCRdb stores in-frame clones only, minus some. Of around 71,000 clones listed, 85% to 95% are singletons. The sequencing here drew on peripheral blood, taken in the third trimester of pregnancy. These receptor sequences come from a female donor with multiple sclerosis, enrolled in a pregnancy study.

This clone has a handful of counts. This chain joins TRBV7-3 and TRBJ1-2, with a possible D match to TRBD1 (5 bases). Per germline, CDR1 SGHTA and CDR2 FQGTGA. With 8 bases removed from V and 8 bases from J, the gap between germline ends came to 15 bases. This CDR3 spans 12 amino acids. CDR3 nucleotide sequence: TGTGCCAGCGGCGGGGCCGACGGAGGCTACACCTTC. It translates to CASGGADGGYTF.

The chain uses TRBV14 and TRBJ1-1; 8 nucleotides agree with TRBD1. The CDR3 has 13 amino acids. Germline CDR1 is SGHDN and CDR2 is FVKESK. J was trimmed by 6 bases and V by 3 bases; bases with no gene match: 3. CDR3 sequence reads: CASSHQQGAEAFF. CDR3 DNA sequence: TGTGCCAGCAGCCACCAACAGGGGGCTGAAGCTTTCTTT.

The rearrangement uses TRBV28 and TRBJ1-3, with D perhaps TRBD1 (5 bases). V was cut by 3 bases and J by 0 bases, with 9 bases left in between. Germline CDR1 is MDHEN and CDR2 is SYDVKM. The CDR3 contains 15 residues. The CDR3 nucleotides read TGTGCCAGCAGTTTTGCGGGGCTCTCTGGAAACACCATATATTTT. Its translation: CASSFAGLSGNTIYF.